This TCR beta chain comes out of a study of CD4 T cells in relation to SARS-CoV-2 and coronaviruses. In germline, CDR1 is MNHEY, CDR2 SMNVEV (reference sequence). CDR3 length: 16 residues. V was clipped by 6 bases and J by 1 base, with 18 bases between them. Here immunoSEQ multiplex PCR was the method, and the copy in TCRdb shows in-frame clones only, minus some. The data show nearly 70,000 clones, 90% to 95% seen once. CD4+ T cells from unexposed donors were obtained before the COVID-19 pandemic (2011-2018). This TCR came from a human donor in good health. The chain has TRBV27 and TRBJ2-5; possibly TRBD1 for D (6 bases). Sequencing used naive CD4+ T cells from PBMCs. Subset of the sample: naive CD4+ T cells isolated by negative enrichment. CDR3 nucleotides: TGTGCCAGCAGACTTACGGGACACAGATTCCAAGAGACCCAGTACTTC. Residues: CASRLTGHRFQETQYF.